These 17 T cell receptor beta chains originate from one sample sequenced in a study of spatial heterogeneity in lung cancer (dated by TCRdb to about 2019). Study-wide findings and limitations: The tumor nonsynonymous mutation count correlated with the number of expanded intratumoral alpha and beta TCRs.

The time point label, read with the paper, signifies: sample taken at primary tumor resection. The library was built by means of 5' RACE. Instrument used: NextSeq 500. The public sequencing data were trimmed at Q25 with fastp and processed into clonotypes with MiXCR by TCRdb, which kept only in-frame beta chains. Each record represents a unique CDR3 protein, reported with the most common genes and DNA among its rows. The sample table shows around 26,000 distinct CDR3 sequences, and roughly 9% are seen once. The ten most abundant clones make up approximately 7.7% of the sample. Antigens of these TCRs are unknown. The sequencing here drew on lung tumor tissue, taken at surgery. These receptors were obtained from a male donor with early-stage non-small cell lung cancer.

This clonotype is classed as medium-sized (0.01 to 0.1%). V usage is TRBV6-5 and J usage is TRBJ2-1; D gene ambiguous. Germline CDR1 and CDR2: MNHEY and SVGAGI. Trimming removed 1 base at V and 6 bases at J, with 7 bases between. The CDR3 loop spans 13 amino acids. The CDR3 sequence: CASSYLGSNEQFF. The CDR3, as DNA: TGTGCCAGCAGTTACTTGGGTTCCAATGAGCAGTTCTTC.

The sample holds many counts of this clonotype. CDR3 DNA sequence: TGTGCCAGCAGTGAATCTACGGACAGCAATGAGCAGTTCTTC. Translating gives CASSESTDSNEQFF. This chain uses TRBV25-1 with TRBJ2-1; the D gene is possibly TRBD1 (6 bases). The CDR3 covers 14 residues. Germline V gene data show CDR1 as MGHDK and CDR2 as SYGVNS. Trimming removed 1 base from V and 6 bases from J, with 10 bases in between. Full variable domain (missing parts from reference TRBV25-1 and TRBJ2-1): EADIYQTPRYLVIGTGKKITLECSQTMGHDKMYWYQQDPGMELHLIHYSYGVNSTEKGDLSSESTVSRIRTEHFPLTLESARPSHTSQYLCASSESTDSNEQFFGPGTRLTVL.

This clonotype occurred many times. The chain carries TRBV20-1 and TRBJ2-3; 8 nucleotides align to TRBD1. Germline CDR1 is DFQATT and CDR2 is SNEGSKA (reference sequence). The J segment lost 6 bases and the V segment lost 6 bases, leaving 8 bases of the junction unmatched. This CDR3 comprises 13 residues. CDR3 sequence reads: CSAIPQGADTQYF. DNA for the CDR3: TGCAGTGCCATCCCCCAGGGGGCCGATACGCAGTATTTT.

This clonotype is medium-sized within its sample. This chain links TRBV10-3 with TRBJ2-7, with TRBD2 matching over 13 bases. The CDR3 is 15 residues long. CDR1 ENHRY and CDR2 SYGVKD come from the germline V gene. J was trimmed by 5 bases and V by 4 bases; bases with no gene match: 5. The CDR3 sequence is CAISAGTSGANEQYF. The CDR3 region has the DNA TGTGCCATCAGTGCCGGGACTAGCGGGGCCAACGAGCAGTACTTC.

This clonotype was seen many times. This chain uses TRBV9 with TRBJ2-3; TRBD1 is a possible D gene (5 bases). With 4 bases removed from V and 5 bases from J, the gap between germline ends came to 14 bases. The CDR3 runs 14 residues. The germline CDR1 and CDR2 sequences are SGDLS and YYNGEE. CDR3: CASSSGEQGDTQYF. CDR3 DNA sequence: TGTGCCAGCAGCTCAGGCGAGCAGGGAGATACGCAGTATTTT.

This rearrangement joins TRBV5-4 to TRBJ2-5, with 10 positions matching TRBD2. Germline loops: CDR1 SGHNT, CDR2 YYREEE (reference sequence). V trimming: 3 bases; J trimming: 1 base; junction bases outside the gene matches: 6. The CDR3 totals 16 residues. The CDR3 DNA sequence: TGTGCCAGCAGCTCCCCTAGCGGGGGTAGCCAAGAGACCCAGTACTTC. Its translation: CASSSPSGGSQETQYF.

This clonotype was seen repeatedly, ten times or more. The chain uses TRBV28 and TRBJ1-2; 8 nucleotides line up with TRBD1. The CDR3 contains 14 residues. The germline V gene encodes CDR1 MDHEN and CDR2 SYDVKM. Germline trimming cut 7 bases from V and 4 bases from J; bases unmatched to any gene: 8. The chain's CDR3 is CASNRGQGFYGYTF. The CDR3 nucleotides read TGTGCCAGCAACCGCGGACAGGGTTTCTATGGCTACACCTTC.

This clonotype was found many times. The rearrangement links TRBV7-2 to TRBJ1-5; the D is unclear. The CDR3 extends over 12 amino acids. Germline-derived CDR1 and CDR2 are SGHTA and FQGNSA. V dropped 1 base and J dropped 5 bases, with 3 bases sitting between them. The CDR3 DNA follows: TGTGCCAGCAGCTTAGAGGATCAGCCCCAGCATTTT. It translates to CASSLEDQPQHF.

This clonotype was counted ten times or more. CDR3 sequence reads: CASSPGTAGTRFF. The CDR3 bases are TGTGCCAGCAGTCCTGGGACAGCCGGGACGCGGTTCTTC. The chain recombines TRBV6-2 or TRBV6-3 with TRBJ2-1, with 7 positions matching TRBD1. Germline CDR1 MNHEY, CDR2 SVGEGT. Losses at the gene ends were 5 bases for V and 15 bases for J; bases not matched to a gene: 13. This CDR3 is 13 amino acids long.

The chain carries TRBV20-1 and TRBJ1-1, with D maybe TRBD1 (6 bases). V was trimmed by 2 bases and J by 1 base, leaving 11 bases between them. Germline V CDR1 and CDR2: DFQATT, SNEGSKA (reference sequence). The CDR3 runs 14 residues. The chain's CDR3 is CSARLGTRNTEAFF. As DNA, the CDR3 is TGCAGTGCTAGACTCGGGACAAGGAACACTGAAGCTTTCTTT.

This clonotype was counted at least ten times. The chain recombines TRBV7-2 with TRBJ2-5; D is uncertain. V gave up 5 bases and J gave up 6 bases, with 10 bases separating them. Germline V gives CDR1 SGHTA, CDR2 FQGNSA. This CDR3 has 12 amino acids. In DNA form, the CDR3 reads TGTGCCAGCAGCCACGAATGGAAGACCCAGTACTTC. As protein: CASSHEWKTQYF.

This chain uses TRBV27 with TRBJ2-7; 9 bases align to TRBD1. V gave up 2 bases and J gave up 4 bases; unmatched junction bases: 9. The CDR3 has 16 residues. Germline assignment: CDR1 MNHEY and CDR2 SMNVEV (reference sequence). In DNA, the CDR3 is TGTGCCAGCAGTTTACTCCCACAGGGGGCTCGGTACGAGCAGTACTTC. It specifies CASSLLPQGARYEQYF.

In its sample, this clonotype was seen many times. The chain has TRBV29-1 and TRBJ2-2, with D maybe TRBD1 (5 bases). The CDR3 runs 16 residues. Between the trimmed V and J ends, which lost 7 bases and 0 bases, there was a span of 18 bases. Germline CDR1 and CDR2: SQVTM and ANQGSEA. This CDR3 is CSAKNGDSSNTGELFF. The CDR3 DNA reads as TGCAGCGCGAAAAACGGCGACAGTTCGAACACCGGGGAGCTGTTTTTT.

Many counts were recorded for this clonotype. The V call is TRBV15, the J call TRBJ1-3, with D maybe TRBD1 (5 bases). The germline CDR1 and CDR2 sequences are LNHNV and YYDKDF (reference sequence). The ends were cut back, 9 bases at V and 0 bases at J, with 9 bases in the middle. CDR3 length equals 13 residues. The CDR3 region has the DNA TGTGCCACTCGACAGATCTCTGGAAACACCATATATTTT. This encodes CATRQISGNTIYF.

CDR3 bases: TGCAGTGGGGGGACCTACTACGAGCAGTACTTC. Amino acid sequence: CSGGTYYEQYF. The rearrangement uses TRBV29-1 and TRBJ2-7, with D perhaps TRBD2 (6 bases). In germline, CDR1 is SQVTM, CDR2 ANQGSEA. The CDR3 has 11 amino acids.

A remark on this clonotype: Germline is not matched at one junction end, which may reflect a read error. The CDR3 DNA sequence: TGCGCCAGCAGCCAAGATGGACAGGGCACAGGTACGCAGTATTTT. This encodes CASSQDGQGTGTQYF. The chain couples TRBV4-1 to TRBJ2-3, with TRBD1 matching 8 bases. This CDR3 is built from 15 residues. The germline gives CDR1 MGHRA, CDR2 YSYEKL.

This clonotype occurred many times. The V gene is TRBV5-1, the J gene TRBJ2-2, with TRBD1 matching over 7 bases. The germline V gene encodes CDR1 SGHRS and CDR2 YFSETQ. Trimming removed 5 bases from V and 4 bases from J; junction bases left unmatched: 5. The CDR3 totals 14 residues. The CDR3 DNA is TGCGCCAGCAGAACCGCAGGGGGCACCGGGGAGCTGTTTTTT. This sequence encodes CASRTAGGTGELFF.